The TCR beta chain described here comes from a study of identical twins. General study points: Twin pairs had excess sharing that was weaker in beta out-of-frame sequences.

This clonotype occurred many times. Its antigen is as yet unknown. A template switching step contributed a universal primer site, while unique molecular identifiers were present in the cDNA. TCRdb independently ran MiXCR on the 5' RACE reads; one entry per CDR3 protein. In the table there are approximately 210,000 distinct CDR3 sequences, 6.5% of which are singletons. The sample also formed part of further work on T cells expressing NK-cell markers. That study adds: Topping the CD3+CD56-NKG2C+ fraction as well were these clonotypes, in a few donors.

The receptor was isolated from a woman aged 18-29 years in good health. The sequenced material came from CD8+ T cells sorted from blood.

CDR3 sequence reads: CASSLLRVANTGELFF. The CDR3 DNA is TGTGCCAGCAGCTTACTGCGGGTCGCGAACACCGGGGAGCTGTTTTTT. The V and J genes are TRBV7-9 and TRBJ2-2; a weak D match, TRBD2 (5 bases). Germline V lookup: CDR1 SEHNR, CDR2 FQNEAQ (reference sequence). The CDR3 is made up of 16 amino acids. V lost 2 bases and J lost 0, with 10 bases in between.